One sample yielded the 7 T cell receptor beta chains listed below, sequenced in a study of T cell responses to AZD1222 COVID-19 vaccine. The data were produced by immunoSEQ multiplex PCR, yet TCRdb's version contains in-frame clones alone and is incomplete. The repertoire has fewer than 150,000 clones, over 80% of them found once; the top ten carry around 6.5%. The input for sequencing was peripheral blood, taken 28 days after the second AZD1222 dose. The receptors were sampled from an adult who received the AZD1222 COVID-19 vaccine.

This chain joins TRBV7-3 and TRBJ2-2; tentative D call: TRBD2 (6 bases). With 5 bases removed from V and 4 bases from J, the gap between germline ends came to 14 bases. Looked up from germline, CDR1 is SGHTA and CDR2 is FQGTGA. CDR3 length: 15 amino acids. Here the CDR3 reads CASSRDSAGTGELFF. CDR3 DNA sequence: TGTGCCAGCAGCCGGGACTCCGCGGGCACCGGGGAGCTGTTTTTT.

The chain has TRBV5-1 and TRBJ1-5; the D gene is possibly TRBD1 (6 bases). Germline V gives CDR1 SGHRS, CDR2 YFSETQ. The CDR3 consists of 16 residues. V lost 3 bases, J lost 3 bases, and 16 bases lay in between. The CDR3 is CASSWEPQGPNQPQHF. CDR3 sequence (DNA): TGCGCCAGCAGCTGGGAACCACAGGGACCCAATCAGCCCCAGCATTTT. Using reference TRBV5-1 and TRBJ1-5 for the parts outside the CDR3, the full variable domain is KAGVTQTPRYLIKTRGQQVTLSCSPISGHRSVSWYQQTPGQGLQFLFEYFSETQRNKGNFPGRFSGRQFSNSRSEMNVSTLELGDSALYLCASSWEPQGPNQPQHFGDGTRLSIL.

V gene TRBV19 combines with J gene TRBJ2-7; no clear D. Per germline, CDR1 LNHDA and CDR2 SQIVND (reference sequence). The CDR3 has 13 amino acids. V was trimmed by 2 bases and J by 7 bases, leaving 12 bases between them. The CDR3 reads CASSIFGKWEQYF. In DNA, the CDR3 is TGTGCCAGTAGTATATTCGGCAAATGGGAGCAGTACTTC.

The J gene is TRBJ1-1, the V gene TRBV11-3; no clear D. In germline, CDR1 is SGHNT, CDR2 YENEEA. The CDR3 is made up of 12 amino acids. V lost 1 base and J 10 bases, leaving 10 bases between the germline ends. In DNA, the CDR3 is TGTGCCAGCAGCTTAGCGACCGGCCCAGCTTTCTTT. This translates into CASSLATGPAFF.

The CDR3 loop reads CASSLTVEDEQFF. The CDR3 region has the DNA TGTGCCAGCAGCTTAACTGTGGAAGATGAGCAGTTCTTC. J is TRBJ2-1 and V is TRBV7-3; D gene ambiguous. CDR3 length: 13 amino acids. The germline V gene encodes CDR1 SGHTA and CDR2 FQGTGA. V gave up 0 bases and J gave up 8 bases, with 8 bases separating them.

The chain links TRBV29-1 to TRBJ1-1; a possible D gene is TRBD1 (6 bases). CDR1 and CDR2 from the germline V gene are SQVTM and ANQGSEA. The CDR3 is 14 residues long. The V end lost 6 bases, the J end lost 5 bases, and 19 bases lay between the germline ends. The DNA for the CDR3 is TGCAGCGTGATCCTCGGAGGGGGTTGGACTGAAGCTTTCTTT. It codes for CSVILGGGWTEAFF.

V is TRBV9 and J is TRBJ2-5; 7 nucleotides align to TRBD1. V dropped 5 bases and J dropped 4; count of bases not matched to a gene: 8. Germline lookup yields CDR1 SGDLS and CDR2 YYNGEE. The CDR3 is made up of 14 amino acids. The CDR3 DNA reads as TGTGCCAGCAGTCCGGGTCCAGGGGGAGAGACCCAGTACTTC. This codes for CASSPGPGGETQYF.